These 20 T cell receptor beta chains share one sample of origin, sequenced in a study of T cell responses to AZD1222 COVID-19 vaccine. Sequencing used immunoSEQ multiplex PCR; TCRdb keeps in-frame clones, though not all of them. The repertoire consists of roughly 160,000 clones, with 85% to 95% occurring once and the leading ten covering more than 0.8%. The input for sequencing was peripheral blood, taken on day 0 of AZD1222 vaccination. The receptors were gathered from an adult in good health.

The chain combines TRBV6-6 with TRBJ2-7, with 7 nucleotides matching TRBD2. CDR3 length equals 13 residues. Germline V gene lookup returns CDR1 MNHNY and CDR2 SVGAGI (reference sequence). With V trimmed by 7 bases and J by 5 bases, 8 bases remained unmatched. The CDR3 region has the DNA TGTGCCAGCAAGGGAGGGCTGGTTCACGAGCAGTACTTC. This codes for CASKGGLVHEQYF.

The chain is built from TRBV7-2 and TRBJ1-5; weak D call: TRBD1 (5 bases). The germline V gene has CDR1 SGHTA and CDR2 FQGNSA. The CDR3 is 14 amino acids. V lost 2 bases and J lost 7, with 12 bases in between. This CDR3 reads CASSLLTAEQPQHF. DNA for the CDR3: TGTGCCAGCAGCTTACTGACAGCCGAACAGCCCCAGCATTTT.

V is TRBV3-1 (or the pseudogene TRBV3-2) and J is TRBJ2-7, with D unresolved. The CDR3 runs to 15 residues. The V and J ends lost 1 base and 0 bases respectively, with 10 bases between them. Germline CDR1 reads LGHDT; CDR2 reads YNNKEL (reference sequence). As DNA, the CDR3 is TGTGCCAGCAGCCAAGTACCTGGACGCTCCTACGAGCAGTACTTC. It codes for CASSQVPGRSYEQYF.

The chain couples TRBV12-3 or TRBV12-4 to TRBJ1-2; possible D gene TRBD1, 6 bases. The CDR3 consists of 13 residues. V lost 7 bases and J lost 8, with 17 bases in between. Written as DNA, the CDR3 is TGTGCCAGCACCGGGGGCAGGGTAGGAGGCTACACCTTC. Translation gives CASTGGRVGGYTF.

The chain carries TRBV30 and TRBJ1-6, with D possibly matching TRBD1 (6 bases). CDR1 is GTSNPN, CDR2 SVGIG, per germline (reference sequence). The length of the CDR3 is 13 residues. V shed 3 bases and J shed 8 bases, with 11 bases lying between them. This CDR3 reads CAWSTGPDSPLHF. The CDR3 nucleotides are TGTGCCTGGAGCACAGGGCCTGATTCACCCCTCCACTTT.

V gene TRBV21-1 combines with J gene TRBJ1-5. TRBV21-1 corresponds to a pseudogene. The CDR3 runs to 16 residues. CDR3 nucleotide sequence: TGTGCCAGCAGCAAAAGACGGGGTCTTTCAAATCAGCCCCAGCATTTT. Amino acid sequence: CASSKRRGLSNQPQHF.

In DNA form, the CDR3 reads TGTGCCAGCAGTTTAATTCGTGAGCAGTTCTTC. Translating it yields CASSLIREQFF. This sequence joins TRBV12-3 or TRBV12-4 and TRBJ2-1; D is undetermined. The CDR3 is 11 residues long. Deletions cut 2 bases from V and 9 bases from J, with 5 bases between.

This chain links TRBV27 with TRBJ2-5; tentatively, D is TRBD1 or TRBD2 (5 bases each). With 5 bases removed from V and 1 base from J, the gap between germline ends came to 11 bases. The germline V gene encodes CDR1 MNHEY and CDR2 SMNVEV (reference sequence). This CDR3 contains 14 residues. CDR3 bases: TGTGCCAGCAGTAGAGGGGCGGCCCAAGAGACCCAGTACTTC. Translation gives CASSRGAAQETQYF.

The V call is TRBV29-1, the J call TRBJ1-1, with no clear D. This CDR3 region has 12 residues. Germline CDR1 is SQVTM and CDR2 is ANQGSEA. Trimming left V 7 bases short and J 1 base short, with 10 bases between. The CDR3 region is CSAHLPNTEAFF. In nucleotides, the CDR3 is TGCAGCGCCCATCTCCCGAACACTGAAGCTTTCTTT.

The chain uses TRBV10-3 and TRBJ2-7; a possible D gene is TRBD1 (5 bases). The germline V gene has CDR1 ENHRY and CDR2 SYGVKD. This CDR3 has 15 residues. V dropped 2 bases and J dropped 4 bases, with 15 bases sitting between them. The CDR3 coding sequence is TGTGCCATCAGTGAGGATGGGCAGGGTTTTTACGAGCAGTACTTC. Residues: CAISEDGQGFYEQYF.

This chain links TRBV5-8 with TRBJ1-3, with D unclear. Deletions cut 0 bases from V and 8 bases from J, with 9 bases between. The germline V gene has CDR1 SGHTS and CDR2 YDEGEE. The CDR3 covers 13 residues. The DNA of the CDR3 is TGTGCCAGCAGCTTGGCGGGGAGTGACACCATATATTTT. This sequence encodes CASSLAGSDTIYF. The full variable domain, rest sourced from reference TRBV5-8 and TRBJ1-3, is EAGVTQSPTHLIKTRGQQATLRCSPISGHTSVYWYQQALGLGLQFLLWYDEGEERNRGNFPPRFSGRQFPNYSSELNVNALELEDSALYLCASSLAGSDTIYFGEGSWLTVV.

This sequence joins TRBV11-3 and TRBJ1-1; 8 nucleotides agree with TRBD1. J was trimmed by 5 bases and V by 5 bases; bases with no gene match: 13. Germline CDR1 reads SGHNT; CDR2 reads YENEEA. The CDR3 totals 16 residues. Here the CDR3 DNA reads TGTGCCAGCAGCCCTTCATTCGGACAGGGTGGGACTGAAGCTTTCTTT. This sequence encodes CASSPSFGQGGTEAFF.

This clone was picked up one time. The chain is built from TRBV6-5 and TRBJ1-1; D is ambiguous. Trimming removed 7 bases at V and 8 bases at J, with 11 bases between. Per germline, CDR1 MNHEY and CDR2 SVGAGI. The CDR3 spans 11 residues. DNA for the CDR3: TGTGCCAGCAATCTGGAACTGGAAGCTTTCTTT. Residues: CASNLELEAFF.

The chain combines TRBV28 with TRBJ1-1; D is unresolved. This CDR3 spans 13 amino acids. The V end lost 8 bases, the J end lost 4 bases, and 14 bases lay between the germline ends. The germline V gene encodes CDR1 MDHEN and CDR2 SYDVKM. For the CDR3, the DNA is TGTGCCAGCCTATTACGGGCGACCACTGAAGCTTTCTTT. It specifies CASLLRATTEAFF.

This clone appeared a single time. This sequence joins TRBV5-1 and TRBJ1-2; D remains ambiguous. Per the germline V gene, CDR1 is SGHRS and CDR2 is YFSETQ. V was cut by 0 bases and J by 0 bases, with 3 bases left in between. CDR3 length equals 13 residues. CDR3 DNA sequence: TGCGCCAGCAGCTTGGAGACTAACTATGGCTACACCTTC. Amino acid sequence: CASSLETNYGYTF.

This rearrangement joins TRBV7-6 to TRBJ2-5; D remains ambiguous. This CDR3 has 15 amino acids. V lost 1 base and J lost 4, with 13 bases in between. CDR1 is SGHVS and CDR2 is FNYEAQ in the germline V gene. In DNA, the CDR3 is TGTGCCAGCAGCTTAGTCGGGTCCAGGTTAGAGACCCAGTACTTC. This sequence encodes CASSLVGSRLETQYF.

CDR3 sequence (DNA): TGTGCCAGTAGTCCACGGGGGGGTCCTGGGGCCAACGTCCTGACTTTC. It yields the protein CASSPRGGPGANVLTF. The gene calls are TRBV19 and TRBJ2-6; TRBD2 agrees at 8 bases. The CDR3 consists of 16 residues. Germline V gene data show CDR1 as LNHDA and CDR2 as SQIVND (reference sequence). Trimming removed 5 bases from V and 2 bases from J; junction bases left unmatched: 5.

The chain has TRBV2 and TRBJ1-2; D is unclear. This CDR3 is built from 12 residues. Trimming shortened V by 3 bases and J by 10 bases, and 12 bases separated the two germline ends. Looked up from germline, CDR1 is SNHLY and CDR2 is FYNNEI. The CDR3 sequence is CASSEYEGNYTF. CDR3 nucleotides: TGTGCCAGCAGTGAGTACGAGGGTAACTACACCTTC.

The genes are TRBV30 and TRBJ2-1, with D perhaps being TRBD1 or TRBD2 (5 bases each). V was clipped by 0 bases and J by 9 bases, with 6 bases between them. CDR1 and CDR2 (germline): GTSNPN, SVGIG (reference sequence). This CDR3 region has 11 residues. CDR3 amino acids: CAWSVGTEQFF. CDR3 DNA sequence: TGTGCCTGGAGTGTAGGGACTGAGCAGTTCTTC. The full variable domain, completed using reference TRBV30 and TRBJ2-1, is SQTIHQWPATLVQPVGSPLSLECTVEGTSNPNLYWYRQAAGRGLQLLFYSVGIGQISSEVPQNLSASRPQDRQFILSSKKLLLSDSGFYLCAWSVGTEQFFGPGTRLTVL.

This chain's CDR3 is CATSRGTSGGAGLDTQYF. The CDR3 DNA is TGTGCCACCAGCAGAGGGACTAGCGGGGGGGCCGGGTTAGATACGCAGTATTTT. The J gene is TRBJ2-3, the V gene TRBV15, with 15 nucleotides matching TRBD2. Unmatched junction bases numbered 7, after V lost 1 base and J lost 5 bases. Germline CDR1 LNHNV, CDR2 YYDKDF (reference sequence). The CDR3 has 18 amino acids. The variable domain in full, with the rest retrieved from reference TRBV15 and TRBJ2-3, is DAMVIQNPRYQVTQFGKPVTLSCSQTLNHNVMYWYQQKSSQAPKLLFHYYDKDFNNEADTPDNFQSRRPNTSFCFLDIRSPGLGDTAMYLCATSRGTSGGAGLDTQYFGPGTRLTVL.